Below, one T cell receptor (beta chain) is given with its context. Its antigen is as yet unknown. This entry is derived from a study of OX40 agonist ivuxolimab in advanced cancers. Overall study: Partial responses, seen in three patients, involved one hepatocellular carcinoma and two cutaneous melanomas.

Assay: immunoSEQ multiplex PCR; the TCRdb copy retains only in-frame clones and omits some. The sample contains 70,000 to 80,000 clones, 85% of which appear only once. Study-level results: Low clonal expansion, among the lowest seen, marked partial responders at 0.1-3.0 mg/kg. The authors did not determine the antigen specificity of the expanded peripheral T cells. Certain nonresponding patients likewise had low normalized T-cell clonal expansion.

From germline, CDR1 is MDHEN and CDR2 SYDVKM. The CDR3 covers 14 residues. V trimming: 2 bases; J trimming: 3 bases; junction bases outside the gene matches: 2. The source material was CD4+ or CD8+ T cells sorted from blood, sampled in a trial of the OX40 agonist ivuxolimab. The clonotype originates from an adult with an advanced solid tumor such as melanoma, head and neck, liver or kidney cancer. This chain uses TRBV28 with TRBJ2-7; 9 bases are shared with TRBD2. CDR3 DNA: TGTGCCAGCAGTTTAGGACTAGCGTTCTACGAGCAGTACTTC. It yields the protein CASSLGLAFYEQYF. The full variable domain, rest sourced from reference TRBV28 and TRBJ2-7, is DVKVTQSSRYLVKRTGEKVFLECVQDMDHENMFWYRQDPGLGLRLIYFSYDVKMKEKGDIPEGYSVSREKKERFSLILESASTNQTSMYLCASSLGLAFYEQYFGPGTRLTVT.